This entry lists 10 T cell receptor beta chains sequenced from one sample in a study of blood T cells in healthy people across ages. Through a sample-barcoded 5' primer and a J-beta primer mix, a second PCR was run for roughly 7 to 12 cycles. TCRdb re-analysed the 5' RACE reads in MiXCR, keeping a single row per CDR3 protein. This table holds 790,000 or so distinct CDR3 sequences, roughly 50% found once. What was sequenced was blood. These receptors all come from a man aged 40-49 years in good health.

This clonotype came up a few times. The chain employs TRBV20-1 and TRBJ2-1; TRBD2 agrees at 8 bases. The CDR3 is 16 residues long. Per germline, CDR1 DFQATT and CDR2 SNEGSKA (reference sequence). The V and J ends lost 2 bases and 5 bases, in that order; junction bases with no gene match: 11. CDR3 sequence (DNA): TGCAGTGCTAGACTAAGCGGGAGCCTCCGGGACAATGAGCAGTTCTTC. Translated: CSARLSGSLRDNEQFF.

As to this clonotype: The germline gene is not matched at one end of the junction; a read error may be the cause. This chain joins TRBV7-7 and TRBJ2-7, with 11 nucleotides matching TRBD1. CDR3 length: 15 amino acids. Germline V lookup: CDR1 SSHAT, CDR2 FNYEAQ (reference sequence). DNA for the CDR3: TGTGCTAGCAGCGAGGACAGGGGGCCATTCGACGAGCAGTACTTC. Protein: CASSEDRGPFDEQYF.

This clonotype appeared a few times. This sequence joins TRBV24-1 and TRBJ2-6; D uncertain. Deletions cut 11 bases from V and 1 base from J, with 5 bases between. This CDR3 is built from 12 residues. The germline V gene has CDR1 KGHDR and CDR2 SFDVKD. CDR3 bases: TGTGCCAACTTATCTGGGGCCAACGTCCTGACTTTC. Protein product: CANLSGANVLTF.

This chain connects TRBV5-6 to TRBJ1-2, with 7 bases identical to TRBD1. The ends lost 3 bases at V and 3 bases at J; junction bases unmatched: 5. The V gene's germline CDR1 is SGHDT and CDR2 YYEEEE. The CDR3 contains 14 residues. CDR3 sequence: CASSSGTEHYGYTF. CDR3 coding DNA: TGTGCCAGCAGCTCCGGGACAGAGCACTATGGCTACACCTTC.

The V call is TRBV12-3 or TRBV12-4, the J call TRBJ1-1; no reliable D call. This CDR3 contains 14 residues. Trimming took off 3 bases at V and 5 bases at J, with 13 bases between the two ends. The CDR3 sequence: CASSLGILGTEAFF. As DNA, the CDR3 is TGTGCCAGCAGTTTGGGCATCCTGGGGACTGAAGCTTTCTTT.

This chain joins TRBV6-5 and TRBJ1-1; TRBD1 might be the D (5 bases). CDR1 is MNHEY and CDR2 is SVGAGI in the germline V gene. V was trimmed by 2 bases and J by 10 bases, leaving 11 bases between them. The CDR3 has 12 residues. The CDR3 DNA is TGTGCCAGCAGTTACCCTAAAGGGGCAGCTTTCTTT. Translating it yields CASSYPKGAAFF.

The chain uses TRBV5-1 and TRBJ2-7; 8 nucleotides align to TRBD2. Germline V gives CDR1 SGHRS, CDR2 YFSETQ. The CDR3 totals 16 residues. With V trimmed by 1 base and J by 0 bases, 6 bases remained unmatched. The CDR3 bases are TGCGCCAGCAGCTTGATTATAGCGGGAACCTCCTACGAGCAGTACTTC. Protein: CASSLIIAGTSYEQYF.

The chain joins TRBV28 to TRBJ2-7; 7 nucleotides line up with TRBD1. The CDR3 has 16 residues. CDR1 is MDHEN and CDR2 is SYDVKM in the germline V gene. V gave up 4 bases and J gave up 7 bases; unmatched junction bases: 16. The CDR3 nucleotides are TGTGCCAGCAGTTCCCCAGCTCGGGACAGTCGTCGGGAGCAGTACTTC. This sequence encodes CASSSPARDSRREQYF.

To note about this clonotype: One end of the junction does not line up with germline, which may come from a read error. Written as DNA, the CDR3 is TGTGTCAGCAGCTTAGGACAGGGTGGTGAAAAACTGTTTTTT. It codes for CVSSLGQGGEKLFF. The V gene is TRBV7-2, the J gene TRBJ1-4; TRBD1 agrees at 8 bases. This CDR3 has 14 residues. Germline CDR1 is SGHTA and CDR2 is FQGNSA.

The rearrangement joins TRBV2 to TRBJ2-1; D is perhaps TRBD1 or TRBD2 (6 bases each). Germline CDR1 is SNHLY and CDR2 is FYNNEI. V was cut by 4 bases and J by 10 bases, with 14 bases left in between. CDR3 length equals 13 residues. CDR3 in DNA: TGTGCCAGCAGTGTTGGGGGGCTTAAGGAGCAGTTCTTC. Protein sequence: CASSVGGLKEQFF.